Described below is a single TCR beta chain sequence and its context. Its antigen is not yet known. No much larger clone is present one base from it, and per-base qualities are unavailable. These data are taken from a study of beta chain features in type 1 diabetes listed by TCRdb under 2018. Study-wide context: Patients and healthy donors did not differ in mean age, gender distribution, total cell number or subset yield. A total of approximately 100 million sorted cells were examined across all samples, and the number of cells per subset was strongly correlated with RNA yield. In the study, recently diagnosed type 1 diabetes patients and matched healthy donors were compared on the TCRB repertoires of their sorted circulating CD4+ T cell subsets. Regulatory and stem cell-like memory subsets were obtained from only 8 patients and roughly eight healthy donors, while naive and central memory subsets were obtained from all 28 donors.

Beyond this particular receptor, the publication reports: Naive, central memory and regulatory TCRB repertoires appeared to be more alike among patients than among healthy donors. Type 1 diabetes patients showed a moderate but significant shortening of TCRB CDR3 length in all four CD4+ subsets. HLA sub-analyses involved small numbers of individuals, so any influence of HLA type on TCRB rearrangement remained unresolved. Shorter templates might be favored by PCR, yet because patient and control samples were amplified and corrected together, any such skew would affect both groups equally. Because cDNA rather than genomic DNA was sequenced, highly expressing activated cells could have been over-represented, although no difference in activation and CD3 levels was found between groups. Fewer insertions and more nucleotide deletions at VDJ recombination sites were observed in patients with type 1 diabetes, implying thymic rearrangement abnormalities.

A single peripheral blood draw of about 116 mL on average was collected from each donor into heparinised tubes. Naive, central memory, regulatory and stem cell-like memory CD4+ T cells were sorted on a BD FACSAria II using a panel including CD45RO, CCR7, CD25, CD127, CD95 and CD27. Purity was above 95% for every sorted population. Right away, PBMCs were isolated by Lymphoprep density gradient centrifugation and were stained directly, with no culture step. So that batch effects would be minimized, each experiment stained and sorted samples in pairs, pairing one healthy donor with one patient. The CDR3 covers 13 residues, taking in both the cysteine and the phenylalanine. The only DNA kept is the CDR3, 39 bases in frame from the first base. A distance of 10 bases separates the germline ends of V and J, which lose 4 bases and 6 bases respectively. Looking up the germline V gene yields CDR1 SGHTA and CDR2 FQGNSA.

The entire amount of isolated RNA was reverse transcribed using the High Capacity cDNA Reverse Transcription Kit, so the sequenced TCRB transcripts were expressed ones. Deep immunoSEQ sequencing was performed on naive, central memory and regulatory T cell samples, with an average of about 3.6 million total reads per sample. Sorted cells were lysed in RLT buffer and RNA was extracted with DNase-treated RNeasy Micro or Mini kits, depending on cell number. To prevent cross-contamination, each cell subset was processed individually, whereas patient and healthy donor samples were processed jointly. TCRB sequences were amplified from cDNA with the immunoSEQ multiplex PCR, producing 87-bp fragments spanning the CDR3 region. Amplicons were sequenced on the Illumina HiSeq platform. From the authors' description of their analysis: PCR bias was computationally corrected using synthetic template baselines, reads within Hamming distance 2 were collapsed, and singletons that could not be merged were discarded. Reads were aligned against IMGT so that V, D and J genes, CDR3 length and insertions or deletions at six rearrangement sites could be assigned. Within each subset, clonotype counts were normalized to sorted cell number, and only after that were true diversity and Gini coefficients computed with the tcR R package. The overlap coefficient, calculated on TCRB nucleotide sequences, was used to quantify repertoire sharing. As a proxy for the pre-selection repertoire, out-of-frame TCRB sequences from naive cells were analyzed. TCRdb mirrors the immuneACCESS table, restricted to in-frame sequences. Some clones are absent from its copies; in checked studies, under half trace to an unresolved V gene, and the reason for the others is unknown. That table is the source of V, J and clone size, and D and trimming were worked out from the DNA. In all, the sample holds 450,000 to 550,000 clones, and 30% of those were seen once. The ten top clones hold 0.05% to 0.065% of the sample.

Material for sequencing was naive CD4+ T cells from blood. This specimen's cell subset or site label, per the study, means: true naive CD4+ T cells. This receptor was taken from a man aged 18 to 30 in good health. Rearrangement joined TRBV7-2 to TRBJ2-1; TRBD2 is a possible D gene, resting on 5 matching bases. The DNA reads TGTGCCAGCAGCTATTCTCGGGGCAATGAGCAGTTCTTC. This codes for CASSYSRGNEQFF.